This TCR beta chain was obtained from a study of regulatory T cells in long-lasting Graves disease (dated by TCRdb to the early 2020s). About the study as a whole: Newly diagnosed Graves' disease patients had taken antithyroid drugs for less than 3 months. This study used TCR sequencing and RNA sequencing of peripheral blood to compare persistent Graves' disease patients against newly diagnosed Graves' disease patients. A total of 33 samples underwent TCR sequencing, from some 13 patients with persistent Graves' disease and approximately 20 patients with newly diagnosed Graves' disease. The study was conducted in China and was registered as a clinical trial.

In the paper's terms, the time point label means: newly diagnosed GD, antithyroid drugs for less than 3 months. For both TCR sequencing and RNA sequencing, RNA was extracted from PBMCs in TRIzol. The diagnosis of Graves' disease was made according to American Thyroid Association guidelines. Recruitment of patients was carried out at an endocrinology department in Xi'an, China. Each patient gave approximately 9.7 milliliters of peripheral blood, collected in an EDTA anticoagulant tube. PBMCs were isolated by Ficoll Paque Plus density gradient separation without further T cell sorting. An Agilent 2100 Bioanalyzer and agarose gel were used to check RNA quality, while a NanoDrop 2000 measured RNA concentration. Counted from cysteine to phenylalanine, this CDR3 has 14 amino acids. Only CDR3 DNA is held: 42 bases, read in frame from base 1. The junction carries 15 bases between V and J, which are trimmed by 4 bases and 8 bases respectively. CDR1 is given as MNHGY and CDR2 as SVAAGI, both from the germline V gene.

Points on this clonotype: Its antigen is not yet known. The record has no base qualities; no much larger clone is one base away.

Libraries were constructed by multiplex PCR. The instrument given in TCRdb is Illumina HiSeq 4000. TCR beta libraries were built with iRepertoire HTBI primers and Arm-PCR amplification of CDR3 regions. PCR products were gel purified before sequencing. For the original study's pipeline: Gene usage analysis of CDR3 amino acid clonotypes used the approximately 62 TRBV and approximately 13 TRBJ segments found across samples. COPE and FqMerger were used to merge filtered high-quality paired reads into contigs. Contigs were aligned with BLAST to IMGT TRBV, TRBD and TRBJ reference genes, and CDR3 was defined per IMGT. Any clonotype with a frequency above 0.1% was counted as a highly expanded clone. Shannon entropy served as the measure of repertoire diversity, while the Gini coefficient captured V-J evenness. Public clonotypes were defined as clonotypes shared by more than one individual. The public reads were reprocessed in TCRdb via fastp at Q25 and MiXCR, keeping in-frame beta chains. Every CDR3 protein is listed once, alongside the most common genes and DNA of its rows. What appears here as the V and J calls and clone size reflects TCRdb's work, not the paper's. Here the sample has about 440,000 distinct CDR3 sequences; around 15% occur a single time. The ten biggest clones cover around 11% of the sample.

General study outcomes and caveats: The small sample size was acknowledged by the authors as a limitation that may reduce accuracy. TRBV28, TRBJ1-2 and TRBJ2-5 were preferentially used in persistent disease, while TRBV20-1 and TRBJ2-1 were favored in newly diagnosed disease. The study examined only peripheral blood because the primary lesion, thyroid tissue, could not be accessed. Sequencing and analysis were limited to the TCR beta chain. Persistent patients shared more public clonotypes among themselves (fewer than 3,000) than newly diagnosed patients did (over 900). Compared with newly diagnosed patients, patients with persistent Graves' disease had lower TCR Shannon entropy and fewer highly expanded clones, which suggests clonal expansion.

These data were also filed under a second study, of T cells in Graves' hyperthyroidism and ophthalmopathy. The second study, in turn, reports: Graves' hyperthyroidism was defined as stable when no progression to ophthalmopathy occurred over 18 months of follow-up. Hyperthyroidism patients were newly diagnosed, with disease duration under 2 months, and aged 18 to 65 years. The study excluded patients with uncontrolled infections, other autoimmune diseases, pregnancy or lactation. Diagnoses relied on clinical symptoms, serum thyroxine and TRAb, thyroid ultrasound and orbital computed tomography. For the first round of RT-PCR on the TCR CDR3, the HTBI primer set was used together with the Qiagen OneStep RT-PCR kit. Most expanded thyroid clonotypes (frequency above 0.001) were also detected in blood, a finding suggesting that blood repertoires may reflect thyroid immune responses. In cross-validation, a model built on a 13 V-J signature told ophthalmopathy apart from stable hyperthyroidism with 87.88% sensitivity and about 81% specificity, and in testing the same model reached 80%/75%. During validation, the model predicted progression to ophthalmopathy a median of about 6.3 months ahead of onset, with approximately 71% sensitivity and about 75% specificity. To identify TCR V-J signatures that set the groups apart, the researchers used a discovery cohort of 100 patients, made up of 43 with Graves' ophthalmopathy and about 60 with stable Graves' hyperthyroidism. Prospective prediction of ophthalmopathy was tested in an independent validation cohort of approximately 19 hyperthyroidism patients and 17 patients who later progressed to ophthalmopathy. The 95 to 100 discovery patients were divided at random into training and test sets in a 7:3 ratio. In six Graves' hyperthyroidism patients, the study also compared T-cell repertoires from thyroid tissue with T-cell repertoires from blood. Following sampling, methimazole starting at 30 mg daily was given to hyperthyroidism patients, and high-dose intravenous methylprednisolone was given to ophthalmopathy patients. Libraries were constructed in a second round of multiplex PCR, after which size selection and purification were carried out. Sequencing of the libraries was done on an Illumina HiSeq2000 using paired-end 100 bp reads. Raw data were processed with SOAPnuke, discarding reads with adapters, uncalled bases, mean Phred below 15, or no exact constant-primer or identifier match. COPE v1.2.5 was used to merge the high-quality paired reads, and each unique nucleotide sequence was defined as a clonotype. MiTCR v1.1 was used to align the clonotypes against IMGT TRBV, TRBD and TRBJ reference segments. The analysis included only V-J combinations with a frequency above 0.0001, which together covered 99% to 99.2% of the repertoires. A TCS score was defined as the ratio between F50 (clonal expansion) and ExV (chaos), using BLOSUM62-based TCRdist between CDR3 peptides within each V-J. Welch's t-statistics and random forest reduced roughly 530 V-J features to roughly 13, which were used in a naive Bayes classifier (R e1071). Sample size was not statistically predetermined, and blinding of investigators to group allocation was not performed. The paper describes TCR Vbeta CDR3 sequencing of 130 to 150 peripheral blood samples, made up of about 40 ophthalmopathy patients, 70 to 75 hyperthyroidism patients and about 17 progressor patients.

The sequence joins TRBV6-9 to TRBJ2-1; tentative D gene TRBD1, with 5 bases matching. The specimen comprised peripheral blood mononuclear cells (PBMCs), sampled at new diagnosis, from a patient treated with antithyroid drugs. The sequence was obtained from a woman in her 30s with Graves disease. Donor details come from another sample of the same person, matched by shared clones. The CDR3 region: CASSSGSTGDEQFF. The DNA sequence follows: TGTGCCAGCAGTTCAGGATCTACAGGTGATGAGCAGTTCTTC.